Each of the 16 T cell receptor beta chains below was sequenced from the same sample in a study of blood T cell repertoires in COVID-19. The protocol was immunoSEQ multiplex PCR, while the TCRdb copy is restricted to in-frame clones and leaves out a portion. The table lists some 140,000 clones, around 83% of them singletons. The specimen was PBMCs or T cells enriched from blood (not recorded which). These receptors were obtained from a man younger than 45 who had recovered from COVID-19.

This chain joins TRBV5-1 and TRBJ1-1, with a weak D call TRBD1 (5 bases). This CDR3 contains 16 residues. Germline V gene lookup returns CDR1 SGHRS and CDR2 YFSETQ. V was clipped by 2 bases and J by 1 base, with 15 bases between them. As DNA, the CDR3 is TGCGCCAGCAGCTTTCCTTTGGGGGGGACGAACACTGAAGCTTTCTTT. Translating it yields CASSFPLGGTNTEAFF. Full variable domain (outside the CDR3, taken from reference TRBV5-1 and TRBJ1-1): KAGVTQTPRYLIKTRGQQVTLSCSPISGHRSVSWYQQTPGQGLQFLFEYFSETQRNKGNFPGRFSGRQFSNSRSEMNVSTLELGDSALYLCASSFPLGGTNTEAFFGQGTRLTVV.

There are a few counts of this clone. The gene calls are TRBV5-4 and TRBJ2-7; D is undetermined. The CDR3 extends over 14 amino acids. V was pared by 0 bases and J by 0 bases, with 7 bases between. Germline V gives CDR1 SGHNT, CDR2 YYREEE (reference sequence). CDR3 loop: CASSLGGYSYEQYF. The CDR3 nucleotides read TGTGCCAGCAGCTTGGGCGGCTACTCCTACGAGCAGTACTTC. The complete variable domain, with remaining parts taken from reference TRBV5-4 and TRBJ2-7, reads ETGVTQSPTHLIKTRGQQVTLRCSSQSGHNTVSWYQQALGQGPQFIFQYYREEENGRGNFPPRFSGLQFPNYSSELNVNALELDDSALYLCASSLGGYSYEQYFGPGTRLTVT.

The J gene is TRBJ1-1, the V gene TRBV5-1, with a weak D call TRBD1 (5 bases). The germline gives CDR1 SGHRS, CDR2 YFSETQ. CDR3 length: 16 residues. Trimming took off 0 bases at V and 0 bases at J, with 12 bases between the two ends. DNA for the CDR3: TGCGCCAGCAGCTTGGGGACAAGTACTATGAACACTGAAGCTTTCTTT. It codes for CASSLGTSTMNTEAFF.

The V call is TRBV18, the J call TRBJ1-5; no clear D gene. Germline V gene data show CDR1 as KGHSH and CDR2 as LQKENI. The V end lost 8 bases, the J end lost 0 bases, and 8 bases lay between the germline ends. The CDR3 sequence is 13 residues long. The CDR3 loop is CASVEISNQPQHF. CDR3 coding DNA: TGTGCCAGCGTAGAGATTAGCAATCAGCCCCAGCATTTT.

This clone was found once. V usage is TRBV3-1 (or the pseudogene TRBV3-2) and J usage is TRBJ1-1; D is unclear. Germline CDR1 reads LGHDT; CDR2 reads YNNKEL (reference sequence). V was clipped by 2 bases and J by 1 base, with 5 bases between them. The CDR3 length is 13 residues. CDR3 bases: TGTGCCAGCAGCCAATTACAGAACACTGAAGCTTTCTTT. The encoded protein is CASSQLQNTEAFF.

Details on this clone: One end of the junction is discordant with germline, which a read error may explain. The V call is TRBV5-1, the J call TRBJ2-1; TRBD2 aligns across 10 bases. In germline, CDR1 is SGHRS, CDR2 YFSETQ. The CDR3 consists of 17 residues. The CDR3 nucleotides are TGCACCAGCAGCTTGACGCAGTTGGCAGCGGGGGGGAATGAGCAGTTCTTC. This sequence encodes CTSSLTQLAAGGNEQFF.

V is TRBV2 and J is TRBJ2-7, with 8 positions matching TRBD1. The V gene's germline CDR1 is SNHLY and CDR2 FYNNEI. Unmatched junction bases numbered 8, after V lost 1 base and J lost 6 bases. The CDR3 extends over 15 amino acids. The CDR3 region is CASSEEGRGRSEQYF. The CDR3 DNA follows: TGTGCCAGCAGTGAAGAGGGCAGGGGGCGCTCCGAGCAGTACTTC.

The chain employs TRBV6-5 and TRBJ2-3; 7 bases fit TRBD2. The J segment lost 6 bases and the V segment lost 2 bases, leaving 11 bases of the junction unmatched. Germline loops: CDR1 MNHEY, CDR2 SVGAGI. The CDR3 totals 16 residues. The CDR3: CASSYGGGSMLDTQYF. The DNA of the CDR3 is TGTGCCAGCAGTTACGGTGGCGGGAGTATGTTGGATACGCAGTATTTT.

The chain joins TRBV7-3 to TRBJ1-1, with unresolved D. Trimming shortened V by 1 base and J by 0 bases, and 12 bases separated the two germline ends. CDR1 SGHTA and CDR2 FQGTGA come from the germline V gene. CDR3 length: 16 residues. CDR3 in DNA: TGTGCCAGCAGCTTAATGTGGCAGGAGGTGAACACTGAAGCTTTCTTT. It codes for CASSLMWQEVNTEAFF. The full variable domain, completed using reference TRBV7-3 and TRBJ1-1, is GAGVSQTPSNKVTEKGKYVELRCDPISGHTALYWYRQSLGQGPEFLIYFQGTGAADDSGLPNDRFFAVRPEGSVSTLKIQRTERGDSAVYLCASSLMWQEVNTEAFFGQGTRLTVV.

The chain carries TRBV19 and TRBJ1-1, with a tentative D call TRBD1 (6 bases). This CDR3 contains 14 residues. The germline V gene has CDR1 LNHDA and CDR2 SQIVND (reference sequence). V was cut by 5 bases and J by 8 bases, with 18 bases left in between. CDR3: CASSWTVTSEEAFF. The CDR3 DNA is TGTGCCAGTAGTTGGACAGTCACCTCCGAGGAAGCTTTCTTT.

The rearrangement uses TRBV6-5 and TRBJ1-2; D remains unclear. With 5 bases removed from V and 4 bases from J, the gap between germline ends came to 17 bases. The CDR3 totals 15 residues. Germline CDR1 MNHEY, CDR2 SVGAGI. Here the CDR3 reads CASSPQDLGGYGYTF. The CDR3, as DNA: TGTGCCAGCAGTCCCCAGGACTTGGGTGGCTATGGCTACACCTTC.

In nucleotides, the CDR3 is TGTGCCATCAGTGAGGCCGCTCGTAGCGGGCCTATCTCCTACGAGCAGTACTTC. Protein: CAISEAARSGPISYEQYF. V and J are TRBV10-3 and TRBJ2-7, with TRBD2 matching over 7 bases. CDR1 is ENHRY and CDR2 is SYGVKD in the germline V gene. V was clipped by 2 bases and J by 0 bases; unmatched bases: 13. The CDR3 spans 18 residues.

For the CDR3, the DNA is TGTGCCAGCAGTACGCAGGGGGCCTACACTGAAGCTTTCTTT. It is translated as CASSTQGAYTEAFF. The chain recombines TRBV6-5 with TRBJ1-1, with 8 bases lining up with TRBD1. CDR1 is MNHEY, CDR2 SVGAGI, per germline. CDR3 size: 14 residues. V was clipped by 5 bases and J by 3 bases; unmatched bases: 5.

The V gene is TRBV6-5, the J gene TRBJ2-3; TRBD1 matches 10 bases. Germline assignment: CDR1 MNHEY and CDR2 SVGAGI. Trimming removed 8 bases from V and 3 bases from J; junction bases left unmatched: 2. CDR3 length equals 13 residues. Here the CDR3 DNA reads TGTGCCAGCCGGGACAGGGGTACAGATACGCAGTATTTT. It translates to CASRDRGTDTQYF.

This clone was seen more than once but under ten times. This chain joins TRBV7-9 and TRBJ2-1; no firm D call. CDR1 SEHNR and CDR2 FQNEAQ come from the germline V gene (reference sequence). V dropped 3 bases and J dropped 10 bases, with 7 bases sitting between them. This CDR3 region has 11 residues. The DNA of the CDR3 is TGTGCCAGCAGCTTGGTGGGCGAGCAGTTCTTC. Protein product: CASSLVGEQFF.

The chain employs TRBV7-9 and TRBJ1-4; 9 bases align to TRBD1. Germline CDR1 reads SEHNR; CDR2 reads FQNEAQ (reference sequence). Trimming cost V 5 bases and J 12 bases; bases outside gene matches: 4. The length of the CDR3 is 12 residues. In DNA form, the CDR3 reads TGTGCCAGCAGCGAATGGGACAGGGAACTGTTTTTT. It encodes CASSEWDRELFF. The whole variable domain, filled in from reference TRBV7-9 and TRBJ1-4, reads DTGVSQNPRHKITKRGQNVTFRCDPISEHNRLYWYRQTLGQGPEFLTYFQNEAQLEKSRLLSDRFSAERPKGSFSTLEIQRTEQGDSAMYLCASSEWDRELFFGSGTQLSVL.